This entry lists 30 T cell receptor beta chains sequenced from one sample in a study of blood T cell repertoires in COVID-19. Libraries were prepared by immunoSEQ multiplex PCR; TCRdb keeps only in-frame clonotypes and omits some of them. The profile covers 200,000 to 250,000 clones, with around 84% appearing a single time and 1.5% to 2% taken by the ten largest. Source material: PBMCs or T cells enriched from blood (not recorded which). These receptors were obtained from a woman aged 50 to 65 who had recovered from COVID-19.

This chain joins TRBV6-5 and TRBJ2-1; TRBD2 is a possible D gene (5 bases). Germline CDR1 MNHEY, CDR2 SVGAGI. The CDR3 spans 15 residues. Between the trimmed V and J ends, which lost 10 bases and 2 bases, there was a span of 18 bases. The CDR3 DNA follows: TGTGCCACCAGGACTGACGTGCCAACCTACAATGAGCAGTTCTTC. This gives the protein CATRTDVPTYNEQFF.

The CDR3 DNA reads as TGTGCCAGCAGCCGCGGGGTCGGTCTTAATGAAAAACTGTTTTTT. Translation gives CASSRGVGLNEKLFF. V and J are TRBV5-6 and TRBJ1-4; D not resolved. Per the germline V gene, CDR1 is SGHDT and CDR2 is YYEEEE. Trimming pared 4 bases from V and 4 bases from J, leaving 14 bases between. The CDR3 contains 15 residues.

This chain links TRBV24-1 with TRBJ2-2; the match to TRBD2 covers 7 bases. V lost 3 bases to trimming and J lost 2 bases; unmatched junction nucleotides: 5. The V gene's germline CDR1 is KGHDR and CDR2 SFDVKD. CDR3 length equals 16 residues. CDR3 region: CATSDLSSGNTGELFF. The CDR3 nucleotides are TGTGCCACCAGTGATCTGTCTAGCGGAAACACCGGGGAGCTGTTTTTT.

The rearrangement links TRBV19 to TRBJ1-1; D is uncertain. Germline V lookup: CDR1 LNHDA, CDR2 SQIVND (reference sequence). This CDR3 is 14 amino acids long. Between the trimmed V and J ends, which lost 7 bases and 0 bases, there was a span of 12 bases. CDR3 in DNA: TGTGCCAGTATCCCAGCAGGTTTGAACACTGAAGCTTTCTTT. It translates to CASIPAGLNTEAFF.

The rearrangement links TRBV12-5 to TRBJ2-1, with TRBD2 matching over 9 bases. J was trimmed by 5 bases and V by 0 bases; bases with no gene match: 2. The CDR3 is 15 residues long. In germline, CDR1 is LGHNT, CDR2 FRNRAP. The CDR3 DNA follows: TGTGCTAGTGGTTTGGTAGCGGGAGGTCACAATGAGCAGTTCTTC. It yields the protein CASGLVAGGHNEQFF.

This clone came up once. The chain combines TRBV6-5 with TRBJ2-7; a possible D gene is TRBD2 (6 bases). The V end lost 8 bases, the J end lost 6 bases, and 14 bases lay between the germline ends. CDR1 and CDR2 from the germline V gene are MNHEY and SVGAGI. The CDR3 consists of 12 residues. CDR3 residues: CASSGGSSEQYF. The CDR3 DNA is TGTGCCAGCTCTGGGGGGAGTTCCGAGCAGTACTTC.

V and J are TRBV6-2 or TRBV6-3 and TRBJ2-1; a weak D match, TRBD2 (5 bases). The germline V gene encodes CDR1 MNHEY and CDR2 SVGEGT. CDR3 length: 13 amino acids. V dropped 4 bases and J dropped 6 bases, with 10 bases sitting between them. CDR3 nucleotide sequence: TGTGCCAGCAGTTCAGGACTTTTCAATGAGCAGTTCTTC. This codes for CASSSGLFNEQFF.

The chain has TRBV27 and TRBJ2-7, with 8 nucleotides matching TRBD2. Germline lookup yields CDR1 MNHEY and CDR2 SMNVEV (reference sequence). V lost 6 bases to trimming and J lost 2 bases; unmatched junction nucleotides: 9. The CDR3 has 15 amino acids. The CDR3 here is CASSKSGTRAYEQYF. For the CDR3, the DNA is TGTGCCAGCAGCAAATCCGGGACTAGAGCCTACGAGCAGTACTTC.

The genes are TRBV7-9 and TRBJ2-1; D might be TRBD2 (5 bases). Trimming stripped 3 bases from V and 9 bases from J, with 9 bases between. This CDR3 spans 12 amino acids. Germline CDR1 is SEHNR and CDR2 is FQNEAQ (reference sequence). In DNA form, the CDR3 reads TGTGCCAGCAGCTTCGGGAAGGGTGAGCAGTTCTTC. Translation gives CASSFGKGEQFF.

The CDR3 sequence: CASSTLEGYGYTF. For the CDR3, the DNA is TGTGCCAGCAGCACCCTAGAGGGCTATGGCTACACCTTC. This chain connects TRBV5-4 to TRBJ1-2, with D hard to call. Per germline, CDR1 SGHNT and CDR2 YYREEE (reference sequence). Trimming pared 4 bases from V and 4 bases from J, leaving 11 bases between. CDR3 size: 13 residues. Full variable domain (missing parts from reference TRBV5-4 and TRBJ1-2): ETGVTQSPTHLIKTRGQQVTLRCSSQSGHNTVSWYQQALGQGPQFIFQYYREEENGRGNFPPRFSGLQFPNYSSELNVNALELDDSALYLCASSTLEGYGYTFGSGTRLTVV.

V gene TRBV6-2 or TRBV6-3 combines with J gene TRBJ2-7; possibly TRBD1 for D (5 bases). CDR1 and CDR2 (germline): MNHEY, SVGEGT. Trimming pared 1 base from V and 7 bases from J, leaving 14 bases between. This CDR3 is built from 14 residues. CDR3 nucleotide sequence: TGTGCCAGCAGTTACTGGCCAGGGATGCGAGAGCAGTACTTC. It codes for CASSYWPGMREQYF.

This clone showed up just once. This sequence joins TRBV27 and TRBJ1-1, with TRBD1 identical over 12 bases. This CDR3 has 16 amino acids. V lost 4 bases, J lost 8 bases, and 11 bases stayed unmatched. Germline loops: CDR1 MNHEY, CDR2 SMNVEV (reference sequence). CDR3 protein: CASSSIPGQGASEAFF. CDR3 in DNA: TGTGCCAGCAGTTCTATTCCGGGACAGGGGGCGTCGGAAGCTTTCTTT.

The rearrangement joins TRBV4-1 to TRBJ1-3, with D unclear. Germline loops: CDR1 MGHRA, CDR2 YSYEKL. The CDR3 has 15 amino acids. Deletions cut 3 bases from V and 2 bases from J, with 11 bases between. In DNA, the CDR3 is TGCGCCAGCAGCCAGCTAACTCAGGCTGGAAACACCATATATTTT. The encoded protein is CASSQLTQAGNTIYF.

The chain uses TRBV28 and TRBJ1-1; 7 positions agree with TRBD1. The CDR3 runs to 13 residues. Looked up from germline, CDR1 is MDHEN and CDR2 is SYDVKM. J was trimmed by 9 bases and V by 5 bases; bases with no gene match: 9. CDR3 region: CASSTPGQIKAFF. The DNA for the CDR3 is TGTGCCAGCAGTACCCCGGGACAGATAAAAGCTTTCTTT.

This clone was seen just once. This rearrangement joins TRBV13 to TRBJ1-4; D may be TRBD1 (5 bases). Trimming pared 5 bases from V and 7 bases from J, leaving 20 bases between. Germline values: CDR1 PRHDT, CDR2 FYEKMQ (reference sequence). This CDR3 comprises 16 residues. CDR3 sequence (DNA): TGTGCCAGCAGCCGACGGGGAGGGGACGGAGGTGAAAAACTGTTTTTT. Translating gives CASSRRGGDGGEKLFF.

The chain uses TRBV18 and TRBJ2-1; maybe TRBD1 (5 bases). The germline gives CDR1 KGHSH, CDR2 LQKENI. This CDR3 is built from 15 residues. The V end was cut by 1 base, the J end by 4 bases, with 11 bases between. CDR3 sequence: CASSPRSTDYNEQFF. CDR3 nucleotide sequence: TGTGCCAGCTCACCACGCTCGACAGATTACAATGAGCAGTTCTTC.

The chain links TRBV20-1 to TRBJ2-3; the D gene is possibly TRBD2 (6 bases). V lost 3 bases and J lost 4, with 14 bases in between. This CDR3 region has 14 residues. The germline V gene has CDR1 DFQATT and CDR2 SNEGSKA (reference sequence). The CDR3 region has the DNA TGCAGTGCTAGTTTAAGGACTATTTCAGATACGCAGTATTTT. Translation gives CSASLRTISDTQYF.

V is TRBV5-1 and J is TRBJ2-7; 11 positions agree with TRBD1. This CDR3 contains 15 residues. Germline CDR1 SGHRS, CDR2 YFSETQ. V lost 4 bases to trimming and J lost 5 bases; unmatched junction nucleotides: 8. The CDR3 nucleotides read TGCGCCAGCAGCCCGAGCGGGACAGGGGGTCACGAGCAGTACTTC. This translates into CASSPSGTGGHEQYF. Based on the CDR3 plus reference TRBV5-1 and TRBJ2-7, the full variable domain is KAGVTQTPRYLIKTRGQQVTLSCSPISGHRSVSWYQQTPGQGLQFLFEYFSETQRNKGNFPGRFSGRQFSNSRSEMNVSTLELGDSALYLCASSPSGTGGHEQYFGPGTRLTVT.

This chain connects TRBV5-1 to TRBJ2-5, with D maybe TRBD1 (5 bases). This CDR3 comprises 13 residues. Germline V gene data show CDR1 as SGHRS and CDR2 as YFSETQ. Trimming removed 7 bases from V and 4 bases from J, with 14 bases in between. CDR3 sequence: CASGKQVGETQYF. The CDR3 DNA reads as TGCGCCAGCGGGAAACAGGTGGGAGAGACCCAGTACTTC.

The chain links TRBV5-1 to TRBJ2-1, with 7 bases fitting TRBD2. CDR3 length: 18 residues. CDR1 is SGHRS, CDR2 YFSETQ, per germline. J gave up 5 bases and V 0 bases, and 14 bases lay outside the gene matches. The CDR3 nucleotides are TGCGCCAGCAGCTTGGGTGGCGGGAGTCTTAGTCGGAACAATGAGCAGTTCTTC. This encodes CASSLGGGSLSRNNEQFF.

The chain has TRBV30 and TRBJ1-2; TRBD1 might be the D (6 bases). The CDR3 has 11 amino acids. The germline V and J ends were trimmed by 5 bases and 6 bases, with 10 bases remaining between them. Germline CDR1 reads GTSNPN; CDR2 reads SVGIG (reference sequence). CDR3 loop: CAWPQGNGYTF. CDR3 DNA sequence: TGTGCCTGGCCGCAGGGGAATGGCTACACCTTC.

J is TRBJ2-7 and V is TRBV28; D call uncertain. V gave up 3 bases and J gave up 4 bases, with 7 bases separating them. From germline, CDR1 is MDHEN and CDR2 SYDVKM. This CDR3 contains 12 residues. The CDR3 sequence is CASSFLFYEQYF. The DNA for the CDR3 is TGTGCCAGCAGTTTCCTATTTTACGAGCAGTACTTC.

CDR3 sequence reads: CASGLPGQAYGYTF. CDR3 in DNA: TGTGCTAGTGGTTTGCCCGGACAGGCCTATGGCTACACCTTC. The J gene is TRBJ1-2, the V gene TRBV12-5; 7 bases agree with TRBD1. This CDR3 has 14 amino acids. The germline CDR1 and CDR2 sequences are LGHNT and FRNRAP. V shed 2 bases, J shed 4 bases, and the junction held 4 bases outside the gene matches.

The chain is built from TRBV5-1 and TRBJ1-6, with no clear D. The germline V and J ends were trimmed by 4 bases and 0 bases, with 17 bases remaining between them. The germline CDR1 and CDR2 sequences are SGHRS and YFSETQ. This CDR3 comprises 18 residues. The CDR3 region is CASSIQAQASSYNSPLHF. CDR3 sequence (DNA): TGCGCCAGCAGCATTCAGGCCCAGGCGAGCTCCTATAATTCACCCCTCCACTTT.

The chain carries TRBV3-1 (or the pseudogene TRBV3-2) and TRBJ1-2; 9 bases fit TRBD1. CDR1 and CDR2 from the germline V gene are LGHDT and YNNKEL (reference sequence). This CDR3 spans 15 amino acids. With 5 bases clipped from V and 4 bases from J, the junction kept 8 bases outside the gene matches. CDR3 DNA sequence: TGTGCCAGCAGCTTACGGACAGGGGAGGGCTATGGCTACACCTTC. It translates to CASSLRTGEGYGYTF.

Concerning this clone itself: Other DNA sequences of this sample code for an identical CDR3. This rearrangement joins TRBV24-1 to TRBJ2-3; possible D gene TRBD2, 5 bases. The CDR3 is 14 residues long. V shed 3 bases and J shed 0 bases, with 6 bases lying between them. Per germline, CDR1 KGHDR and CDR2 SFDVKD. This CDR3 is CATSDGGSTDTQYF. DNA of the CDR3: TGTGCCACCAGTGATGGCGGGAGCACAGATACGCAGTATTTT.

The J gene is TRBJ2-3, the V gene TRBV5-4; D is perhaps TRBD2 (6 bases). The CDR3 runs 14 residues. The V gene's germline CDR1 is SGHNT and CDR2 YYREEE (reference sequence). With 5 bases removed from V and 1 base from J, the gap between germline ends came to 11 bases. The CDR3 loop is CASSLSGRTDTQYF. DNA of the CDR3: TGTGCCAGCAGTCTTAGCGGCCGCACAGATACGCAGTATTTT.

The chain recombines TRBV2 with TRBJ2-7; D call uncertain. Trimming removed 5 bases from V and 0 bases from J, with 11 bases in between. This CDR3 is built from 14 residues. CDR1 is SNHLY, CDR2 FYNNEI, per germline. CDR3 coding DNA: TGTGCCAGCAGTCGCGAGCTAAACTCCTACGAGCAGTACTTC. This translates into CASSRELNSYEQYF.

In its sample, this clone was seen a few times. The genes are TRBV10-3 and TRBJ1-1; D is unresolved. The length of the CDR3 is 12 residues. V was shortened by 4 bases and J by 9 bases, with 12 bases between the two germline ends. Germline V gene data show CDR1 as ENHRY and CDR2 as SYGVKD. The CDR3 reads CAISGGQTQAFF. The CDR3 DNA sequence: TGTGCCATCAGTGGAGGGCAAACCCAAGCTTTCTTT.

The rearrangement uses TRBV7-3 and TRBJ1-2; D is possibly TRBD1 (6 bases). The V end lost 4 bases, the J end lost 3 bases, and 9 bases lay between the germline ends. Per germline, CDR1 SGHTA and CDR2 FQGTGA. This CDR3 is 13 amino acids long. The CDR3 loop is CASSYRVHYGYTF. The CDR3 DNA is TGTGCCAGCAGCTACAGGGTTCACTATGGCTACACCTTC.